These 8 T cell receptor beta chains came from one sample sequenced in a study of neurological immune-mediated disorders (dated by TCRdb to the late 2010s). The library came from 5' RACE. TCRdb names Illumina HiSeq 2500 as the instrument used. TCRdb's own reprocessing of the public reads used fastp at Q25 and MiXCR and kept productive beta chains. CDR3 protein sequences are deduplicated, and each keeps its most common genes and DNA. The sample profile shows around 40,000 distinct CDR3 sequences; more than 9.5% of them were found once. Jointly, the top ten make up 1.3% of the sample. The sequencing sample was made of PBMCs. These receptors were obtained from a female donor in good health.

This clonotype was seen at least ten times. The chain carries TRBV30 and TRBJ1-2; D ambiguous. The CDR3 sequence is 14 residues long. CDR1 GTSNPN and CDR2 SVGIG come from the germline V gene (reference sequence). V was trimmed by 0 bases and J by 7 bases, leaving 15 bases between them. The CDR3 sequence is CAWSVGRYGVGYTF. The CDR3 nucleotides read TGTGCCTGGAGTGTAGGACGATATGGTGTTGGCTACACCTTC.

This clonotype was observed at least ten times. This chain links TRBV14 with TRBJ2-1; perhaps TRBD1 as D (6 bases). V dropped 1 base and J dropped 10 bases, with 17 bases sitting between them. The CDR3 has 15 residues. Looked up from germline, CDR1 is SGHDN and CDR2 is FVKESK. Here the CDR3 DNA reads TGTGCCAGCAGCCAAGTGCTGGGGGCGGCTCGGGAGCAGTTCTTC. Translated: CASSQVLGAAREQFF.

In this sample, this clonotype turned up many times. The chain uses TRBV10-3 and TRBJ1-5; D gene ambiguous. The V end lost 4 bases, the J end lost 7 bases, and 11 bases lay between the germline ends. The CDR3 is 13 amino acids. CDR1 ENHRY and CDR2 SYGVKD come from the germline V gene. CDR3: CAISGDLKQPQHF. In DNA form, the CDR3 reads TGTGCCATCAGTGGAGATTTAAAACAGCCCCAGCATTTT.

There are many counts of this clonotype. The genes are TRBV6-1 and TRBJ1-1, with D maybe TRBD1 (5 bases). This CDR3 spans 14 amino acids. Between the trimmed V and J ends, which lost 3 bases and 0 bases, there was a span of 8 bases. Germline V gives CDR1 MNHNS, CDR2 SASEGT. CDR3 in amino acids: CASSDAGLNTEAFF. The CDR3 DNA follows: TGTGCCAGCAGTGATGCAGGGCTGAACACTGAAGCTTTCTTT.

This clonotype was observed at least ten times. This chain uses TRBV5-1 with TRBJ1-1; D uncertain. V was pared by 0 bases and J by 5 bases, with 14 bases between. This CDR3 comprises 15 residues. Germline lookup yields CDR1 SGHRS and CDR2 YFSETQ. The DNA for the CDR3 is TGCGCCAGCAGCTTGGCGTCGGGAGGGAGAACTGAAGCTTTCTTT. The encoded protein is CASSLASGGRTEAFF.

This clonotype was recorded many times. V is TRBV12-3 or TRBV12-4 and J is TRBJ1-1; D possibly corresponds to TRBD1 (5 bases). The CDR3 contains 17 residues. Trimming removed 6 bases from V and 5 bases from J, with 25 bases in between. Written as DNA, the CDR3 is TGTGCCAGCAGCCTTGGGAGAGAAAGGGGATACGTAACTGAAGCTTTCTTT. The encoded protein is CASSLGRERGYVTEAFF.

This clonotype showed up many times. This chain links TRBV20-1 with TRBJ1-5, with no clear D. This CDR3 contains 14 residues. V was trimmed by 3 bases and J by 2 bases, leaving 11 bases between them. Looked up from germline, CDR1 is DFQATT and CDR2 is SNEGSKA (reference sequence). The CDR3: CSARGDLGNQPQHF. The CDR3 region has the DNA TGCAGTGCTAGGGGAGACTTGGGCAATCAGCCCCAGCATTTT.

A note on this clonotype: Relative to the germline gene, one junction end is altered; a read error may explain this. V is TRBV11-2 and J is TRBJ2-1; 9 nucleotides match TRBD1. Germline CDR1 is SGHAT and CDR2 is FQNNGV. The CDR3 contains 15 residues. CDR3 DNA sequence: TGTGCCTGCAGCTTGGGACAGGGATCGAGGAATGAGCAGTTCTTC. Translated: CACSLGQGSRNEQFF.